What follows are 16 T cell receptor beta chains derived from one specimen sequenced in a study of blood T cell repertoires in COVID-19. The data were produced by immunoSEQ multiplex PCR, yet TCRdb's version contains in-frame clones alone and is incomplete. The table lists about 280,000 clones, approximately 82% of them singletons, with more than 4% in the top ten. Sequencing input: PBMCs or T cells enriched from blood (not recorded which). These receptor sequences come from a man in his forties who had been exposed to COVID-19.

The gene calls are TRBV29-1 and TRBJ1-2; no clear D. V was clipped by 4 bases and J by 7 bases, with 16 bases between them. The CDR3 loop spans 13 amino acids. Germline-derived CDR1 and CDR2 are SQVTM and ANQGSEA. In nucleotides, the CDR3 is TGCAGCGTTGGACTGCTCTTTGGTAGTGGCTACACCTTC. Translated, it gives CSVGLLFGSGYTF.

This clone was detected a few times. V usage is TRBV9 and J usage is TRBJ1-2; perhaps TRBD1 as D (6 bases). The CDR3 totals 13 residues. Per germline, CDR1 SGDLS and CDR2 YYNGEE. V shed 3 bases and J shed 4 bases, with 10 bases lying between them. CDR3 nucleotide sequence: TGTGCCAGCAGCGCCGGGACACTCTATGGCTACACCTTC. Its translation: CASSAGTLYGYTF.

This chain uses TRBV27 with TRBJ2-7, with 10 bases lining up with TRBD1. The trim removed 8 bases at V and 2 bases at J, leaving 9 bases unmatched. CDR1 MNHEY and CDR2 SMNVEV come from the germline V gene (reference sequence). This CDR3 is 15 amino acids long. This chain's CDR3 is CASRREGQGAYEQYF. The CDR3 bases are TGTGCCAGCCGGCGGGAAGGACAGGGGGCCTACGAGCAGTACTTC.

The V and J genes are TRBV18 and TRBJ1-5; D is unresolved. This CDR3 region has 13 residues. Germline V lookup: CDR1 KGHSH, CDR2 LQKENI. V was pared by 3 bases and J by 4 bases, with 7 bases between. The CDR3 DNA is TGTGCCAGCTCACCCGACGGGAATCAGCCCCAGCATTTT. As protein: CASSPDGNQPQHF. Full variable domain (remainder filled in from reference TRBV18 and TRBJ1-5): NAGVMQNPRHLVRRRGQEARLRCSPMKGHSHVYWYRQLPEEGLKFMVYLQKENIIDESGMPKERFSAEFPKEGPSILRIQQVVRGDSAAYFCASSPDGNQPQHFGDGTRLSIL.

This clone was observed a single time. The V gene is TRBV30, the J gene TRBJ1-6, with TRBD1 matching over 10 bases. This CDR3 has 14 amino acids. CDR1 is GTSNPN and CDR2 is SVGIG in the germline V gene (reference sequence). J was trimmed by 9 bases and V by 5 bases; bases with no gene match: 7. CDR3 region: CAWLPGQGTSPLHF. The CDR3 bases are TGTGCCTGGCTGCCGGGACAGGGGACTTCACCCCTCCACTTT.

The sample holds one count of this clone. The chain links TRBV12-3 or TRBV12-4 to TRBJ2-1; TRBD2 matches 7 bases. This CDR3 is built from 13 residues. V shed 1 base, J shed 10 bases, and the junction held 4 bases outside the gene matches. The CDR3 sequence: CASSLGEGMEQFF. In DNA form, the CDR3 reads TGTGCCAGCAGTTTAGGGGAGGGCATGGAGCAGTTCTTC.

The chain combines TRBV6-1 with TRBJ2-5; tentatively, D is TRBD1 (5 bases). The germline V gene encodes CDR1 MNHNS and CDR2 SASEGT. CDR3 length: 15 amino acids. Trimming took 2 bases from V and 7 from J, leaving 17 bases between them. CDR3 nucleotide sequence: TGTGCCAGCAGTGAAAGCCTAGGGGAATTCGGGACCCAGTACTTC. This sequence encodes CASSESLGEFGTQYF.

In the case of this clone: This CDR3 fails to terminate in the conserved phenylalanine or tryptophan, so it likely reflects a read error. The DNA is omitted, as the CDR3 cannot be located on it reliably, and the CDR3 follows TCRdb's listing. This chain joins TRBV21-1 and TRBJ2-7; the table names TRBD2, a call not compared with the DNA. TRBV21-1 is a pseudogene. The CDR3 is 14 residues long, ends included. CDR3 region: CASSKGRPSGSLRD.

This rearrangement joins TRBV5-1 to TRBJ1-3; no firm D call. CDR3 size: 15 residues. From germline, CDR1 is SGHRS and CDR2 YFSETQ. The V end was cut by 1 base, the J end by 0 bases, with 8 bases between. CDR3 bases: TGCGCCAGCAGCTTGAGCGTTAGCTCTGGAAACACCATATATTTT. Translation: CASSLSVSSGNTIYF.

This rearrangement joins TRBV12-3 or TRBV12-4 to TRBJ1-1; 7 bases are a match to TRBD1. The V and J ends lost 7 bases and 5 bases, in that order; junction bases with no gene match: 4. The CDR3 totals 12 residues. For the CDR3, the DNA is TGTGCCAGCATCAAGGGGGCGACTGAAGCTTTCTTT. It yields the protein CASIKGATEAFF.

The genes are TRBV19 and TRBJ2-7, with TRBD2 as a possible D gene (6 bases). CDR1 LNHDA and CDR2 SQIVND come from the germline V gene (reference sequence). Trimming pared 5 bases from V and 4 bases from J, leaving 15 bases between. This CDR3 spans 14 amino acids. CDR3 loop: CASSDGAGSYEQYF. The DNA for the CDR3 is TGTGCCAGTAGTGACGGTGCGGGGAGTTACGAGCAGTACTTC.

The rearrangement joins TRBV11-1 to TRBJ2-5; maybe TRBD1 (5 bases). Germline CDR1 SGHAT, CDR2 FQDESV (reference sequence). This CDR3 contains 11 residues. The V end lost 7 bases, the J end lost 10 bases, and 13 bases lay between the germline ends. CDR3 DNA: TGTGCCAGCACCCTAGGTGACAGCCAGTACTTC. This gives the protein CASTLGDSQYF. The whole variable domain, filled in from reference TRBV11-1 and TRBJ2-5, reads EAEVAQSPRYKITEKSQAVAFWCDPISGHATLYWYRQILGQGPELLVQFQDESVVDDSQLPKDRFSAERLKGVDSTLKIQPAELGDSAMYLCASTLGDSQYFGPGTRLLVL.

This chain connects TRBV7-9 to TRBJ1-1; TRBD1 is a possible D gene (5 bases). This CDR3 comprises 15 residues. Trimming removed 1 base at V and 0 bases at J, with 9 bases between. CDR1 is SEHNR and CDR2 is FQNEAQ in the germline V gene (reference sequence). The CDR3 spells CASSLVAGLNTEAFF. The CDR3 DNA is TGTGCCAGCAGCTTAGTCGCGGGACTGAACACTGAAGCTTTCTTT.

The V call is TRBV27, the J call TRBJ1-2, with D perhaps matching TRBD1 (6 bases). Looked up from germline, CDR1 is MNHEY and CDR2 is SMNVEV (reference sequence). The CDR3 length is 15 residues. The V and J ends lost 5 bases and 4 bases respectively, with 17 bases between them. CDR3 coding DNA: TGTGCCAGCAGTAAAGGACAGATCCTTACCTATGGCTACACCTTC. Translation gives CASSKGQILTYGYTF.

The CDR3 nucleotides are TGTGCCAGCTCACCATCTAGCGGGAGGGCCCGTCAGTTCTTC. Its protein product is CASSPSSGRARQFF. The rearrangement uses TRBV18 and TRBJ2-1, with 12 bases fitting TRBD2. With 2 bases clipped from V and 13 bases from J, the junction kept 6 bases outside the gene matches. The CDR3 is 14 residues long. Germline V gene data show CDR1 as KGHSH and CDR2 as LQKENI.

The rearrangement uses TRBV25-1 and TRBJ2-3; 8 bases fit TRBD2. V shed 8 bases and J 2 bases; nucleotides not matched to a gene: 6. There are 14 residues in the CDR3. Germline CDR1 MGHDK, CDR2 SYGVNS. The CDR3: CASPREGATDTQYF. Written as DNA, the CDR3 is TGTGCCAGCCCCCGGGAGGGAGCCACAGATACGCAGTATTTT.